This paragraph reports one T cell receptor (beta chain). The sample belongs to a study of blood T cells in healthy people across ages. At the level of the study: T cells yielded about one barcoded beta molecule per two cells through template switching.

Then a second PCR, running roughly 7 to 11 cycles, was carried out with a sample-barcoded 5' primer and a J-beta primer mix. Every molecule of cDNA carried a tag from a template-switch adaptor with 12 random nucleotides. Using its own MiXCR run on the 5' RACE reads, TCRdb lists one record per CDR3 protein. The sample lists 850,000 or so distinct CDR3 sequences; more than 25% were seen once. Researchers collected approximately 9.5 milliliters of peripheral blood from every single donor. The CDR3 runs 14 residues. Trimming removed 1 base from V and 5 bases from J, with 10 bases in between. Germline CDR1 is SGDLS and CDR2 is YYNGEE.

Source material: blood. The chain couples TRBV9 to TRBJ1-5; D is perhaps TRBD1 (5 bases). This clonotype was sampled from a woman aged 80 or over in good health. The CDR3 DNA reads TGTGCCAGCAGCGTACAGGGAGGCGATCAGCCCCAGCATTTT. Protein product: CASSVQGGDQPQHF.